This T cell receptor (beta chain) is from a study of shared clonotypes between healthy human individuals. The data were produced by immunoSEQ multiplex PCR, yet TCRdb's version contains in-frame clones alone and is incomplete. The profile shows approximately 250,000 clones, 60% to 70% of them singletons. This clone has just a few counts. The CDR3 sequence is 16 residues long. Germline lookup yields CDR1 SGHAT and CDR2 FQDESV (reference sequence). After removal of 10 bases from V and 4 bases from J, the junction contained 17 bases not matched to a gene. The V call is TRBV11-1, the J call TRBJ2-3; 7 bases map to TRBD1. The receptor's source is a man younger than 45 in good health. The sequenced material came from memory CD4+ T cells sorted from blood. Sample subset: CD45RA-negative fraction. CDR3 coding DNA: TGTGCCACCTACTCGCGAAGGGGGCAAGAGTCAGATACGCAGTATTTT. The encoded protein is CATYSRRGQESDTQYF.